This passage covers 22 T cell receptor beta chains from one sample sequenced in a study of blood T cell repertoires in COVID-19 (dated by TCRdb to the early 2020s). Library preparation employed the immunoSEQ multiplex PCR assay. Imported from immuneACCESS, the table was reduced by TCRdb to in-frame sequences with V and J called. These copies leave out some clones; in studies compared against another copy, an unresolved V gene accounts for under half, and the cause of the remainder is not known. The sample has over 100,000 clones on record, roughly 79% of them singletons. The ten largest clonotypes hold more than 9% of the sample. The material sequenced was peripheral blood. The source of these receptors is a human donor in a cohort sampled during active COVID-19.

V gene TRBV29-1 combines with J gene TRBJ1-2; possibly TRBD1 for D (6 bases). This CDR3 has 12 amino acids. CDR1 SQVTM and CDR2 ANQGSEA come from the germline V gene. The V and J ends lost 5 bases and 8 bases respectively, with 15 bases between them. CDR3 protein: CSVLTGPRGYTF. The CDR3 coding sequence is TGCAGCGTTTTGACAGGCCCGAGGGGCTACACCTTC.

The CDR3 protein is CASSEEQGTPYEQYF. CDR3 DNA sequence: TGTGCCAGCAGTGAAGAACAGGGGACCCCCTACGAGCAGTACTTC. The chain carries TRBV6-1 and TRBJ2-7, with 7 bases aligning to TRBD1. Germline CDR1 is MNHNS and CDR2 is SASEGT. V lost 1 base and J lost 2; bases outside the gene matches: 5. The CDR3 length is 15 residues.

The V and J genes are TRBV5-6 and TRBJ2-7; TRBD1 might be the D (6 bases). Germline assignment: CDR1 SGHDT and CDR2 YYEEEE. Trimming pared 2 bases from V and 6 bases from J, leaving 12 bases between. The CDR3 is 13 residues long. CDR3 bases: TGTGCCAGCAGCTTTGGGCTAGGGGGCGAGCAGTACTTC. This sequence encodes CASSFGLGGEQYF.

CDR3 loop: CASSWGLAGATTGELFF. The CDR3 DNA sequence: TGTGCCAGCAGCTGGGGCCTAGCGGGAGCCACCACCGGGGAGCTGTTTTTT. The chain is built from TRBV7-2 and TRBJ2-2; 10 bases agree with TRBD2. Per the germline V gene, CDR1 is SGHTA and CDR2 is FQGNSA. There are 17 residues in the CDR3. Trimming cost V 4 bases and J 4 bases; bases outside gene matches: 9.

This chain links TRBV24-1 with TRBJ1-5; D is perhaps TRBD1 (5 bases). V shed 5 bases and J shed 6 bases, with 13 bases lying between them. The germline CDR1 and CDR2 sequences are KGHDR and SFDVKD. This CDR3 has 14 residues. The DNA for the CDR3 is TGTGCCACCAGTGGCGGCGGGGCGGCTCAGCCCCAGCATTTT. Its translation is CATSGGGAAQPQHF.

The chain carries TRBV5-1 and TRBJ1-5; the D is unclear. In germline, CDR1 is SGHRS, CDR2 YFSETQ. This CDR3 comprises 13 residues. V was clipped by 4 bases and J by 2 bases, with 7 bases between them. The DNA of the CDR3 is TGCGCCAGCAGCAGGGAGGGCAATCAGCCCCAGCATTTT. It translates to CASSREGNQPQHF.

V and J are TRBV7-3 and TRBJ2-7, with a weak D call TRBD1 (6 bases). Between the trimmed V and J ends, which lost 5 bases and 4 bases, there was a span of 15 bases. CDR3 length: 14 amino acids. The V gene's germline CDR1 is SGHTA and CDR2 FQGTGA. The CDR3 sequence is CASSQTGIGYEQYF. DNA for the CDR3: TGTGCCAGCAGCCAAACAGGGATCGGGTACGAGCAGTACTTC.

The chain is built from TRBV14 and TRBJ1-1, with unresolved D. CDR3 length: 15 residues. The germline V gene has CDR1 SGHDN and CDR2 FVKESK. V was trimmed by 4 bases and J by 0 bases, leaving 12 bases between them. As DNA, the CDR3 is TGTGCCAGCAGCCCCACACTAAGACTGAACACTGAAGCTTTCTTT. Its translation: CASSPTLRLNTEAFF.

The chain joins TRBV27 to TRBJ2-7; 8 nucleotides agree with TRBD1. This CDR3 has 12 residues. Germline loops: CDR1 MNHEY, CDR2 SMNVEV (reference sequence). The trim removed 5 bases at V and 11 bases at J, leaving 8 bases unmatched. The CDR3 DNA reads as TGTGCCAGCAGTACAGGACAGGGCCTGAAGTACTTC. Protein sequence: CASSTGQGLKYF.

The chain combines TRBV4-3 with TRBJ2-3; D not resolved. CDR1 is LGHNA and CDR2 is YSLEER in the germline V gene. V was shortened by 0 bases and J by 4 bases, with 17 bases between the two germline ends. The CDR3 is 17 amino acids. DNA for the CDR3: TGCGCCAGCAGCCAAGATCACGCCCGCGCGACATCAGATACGCAGTATTTT. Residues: CASSQDHARATSDTQYF.

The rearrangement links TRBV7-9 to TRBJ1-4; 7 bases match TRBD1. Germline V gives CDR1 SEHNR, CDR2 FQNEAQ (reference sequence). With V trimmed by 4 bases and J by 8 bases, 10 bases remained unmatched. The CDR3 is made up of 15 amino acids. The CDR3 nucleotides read TGTGCCAGCAGCTCCGGACTCACAGGGGTCGAAAAACTGTTTTTT. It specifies CASSSGLTGVEKLFF.

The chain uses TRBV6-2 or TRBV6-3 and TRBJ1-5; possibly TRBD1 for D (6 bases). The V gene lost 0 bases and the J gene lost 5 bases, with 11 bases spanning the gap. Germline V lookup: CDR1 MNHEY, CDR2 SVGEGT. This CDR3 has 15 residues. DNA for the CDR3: TGTGCCAGCAGTTACTCGGGGGGGGCGCATCAGCCCCAGCATTTT. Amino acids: CASSYSGGAHQPQHF.

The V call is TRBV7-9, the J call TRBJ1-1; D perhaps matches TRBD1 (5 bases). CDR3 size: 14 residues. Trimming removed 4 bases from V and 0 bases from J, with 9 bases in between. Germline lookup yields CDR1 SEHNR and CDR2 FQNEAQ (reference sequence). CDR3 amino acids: CASSSQGMNTEAFF. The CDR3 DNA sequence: TGTGCCAGCAGCTCCCAGGGTATGAACACTGAAGCTTTCTTT. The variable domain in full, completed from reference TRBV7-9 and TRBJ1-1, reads DTGVSQNPRHKITKRGQNVTFRCDPISEHNRLYWYRQTLGQGPEFLTYFQNEAQLEKSRLLSDRFSAERPKGSFSTLEIQRTEQGDSAMYLCASSSQGMNTEAFFGQGTRLTVV.

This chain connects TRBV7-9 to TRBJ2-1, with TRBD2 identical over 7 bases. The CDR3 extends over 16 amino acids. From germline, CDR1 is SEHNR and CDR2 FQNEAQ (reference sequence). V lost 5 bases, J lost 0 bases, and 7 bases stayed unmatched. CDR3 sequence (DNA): TGTGCCAGCAGCCCCCCCGGGGGGAGCTCCTACAATGAGCAGTTCTTC. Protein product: CASSPPGGSSYNEQFF.

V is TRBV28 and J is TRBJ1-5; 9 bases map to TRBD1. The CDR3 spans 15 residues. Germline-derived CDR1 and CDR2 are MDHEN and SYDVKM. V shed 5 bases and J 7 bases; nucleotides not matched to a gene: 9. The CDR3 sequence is CASSPRDRVVQPQHF. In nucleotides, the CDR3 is TGTGCCAGCAGTCCCCGGGACAGGGTTGTCCAGCCCCAGCATTTT.

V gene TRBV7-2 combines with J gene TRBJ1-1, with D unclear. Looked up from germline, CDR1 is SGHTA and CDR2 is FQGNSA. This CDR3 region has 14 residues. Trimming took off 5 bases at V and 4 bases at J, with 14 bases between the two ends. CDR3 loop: CASSPDWVSTEAFF. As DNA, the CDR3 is TGTGCCAGCAGCCCCGACTGGGTCTCCACTGAAGCTTTCTTT.

The CDR3 sequence: CASSQDSTGTPLHF. CDR3 nucleotide sequence: TGCGCCAGCAGCCAAGATTCTACAGGTACTCCCCTCCACTTT. The rearrangement joins TRBV4-3 to TRBJ1-6, with D perhaps TRBD1 (5 bases). The CDR3 sequence is 14 residues long. Germline CDR1 reads LGHNA; CDR2 reads YSLEER. The V end was cut by 0 bases, the J end by 13 bases, with 13 bases between.

The chain's CDR3 is CAGTRDSNSPLHF. The DNA of the CDR3 is TGTGCCGGGACTCGGGACAGCAATTCACCCCTCCACTTT. The J gene is TRBJ1-6, the V gene TRBV28; 7 positions match TRBD1. Germline assignment: CDR1 MDHEN and CDR2 SYDVKM. This CDR3 comprises 13 residues. V lost 11 bases, J lost 7 bases, and 8 bases stayed unmatched. The whole variable domain, remainder taken from reference TRBV28 and TRBJ1-6, is DVKVTQSSRYLVKRTGEKVFLECVQDMDHENMFWYRQDPGLGLRLIYFSYDVKMKEKGDIPEGYSVSREKKERFSLILESASTNQTSMYLCAGTRDSNSPLHFGNGTRLTVT.

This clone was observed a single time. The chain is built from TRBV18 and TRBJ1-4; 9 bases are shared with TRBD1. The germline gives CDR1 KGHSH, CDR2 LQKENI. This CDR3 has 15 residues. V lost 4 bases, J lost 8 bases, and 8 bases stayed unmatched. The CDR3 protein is CASSQITGGGEKLFF. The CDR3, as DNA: TGTGCCAGCTCACAAATTACAGGGGGCGGCGAAAAACTGTTTTTT.

In nucleotides, the CDR3 is TGTGCCAGCAGCGTTAGGGCAGCGGGAGGGCCGAACTCCCTCACAGATACGCAGTATTTT. Protein: CASSVRAAGGPNSLTDTQYF. The V gene is TRBV9, the J gene TRBJ2-3, with TRBD2 identical over 10 bases. The CDR3 is 20 residues long. Unmatched junction bases numbered 17, after V lost 2 bases and J lost 2 bases. Germline V gene sequence: CDR1 SGDLS, CDR2 YYNGEE.

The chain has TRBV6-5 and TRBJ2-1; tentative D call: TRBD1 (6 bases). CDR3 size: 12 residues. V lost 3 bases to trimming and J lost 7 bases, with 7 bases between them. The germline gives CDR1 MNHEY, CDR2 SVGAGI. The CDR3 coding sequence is TGTGCCAGCAGTTATGACAGGAATGAGCAGTTCTTC. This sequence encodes CASSYDRNEQFF.

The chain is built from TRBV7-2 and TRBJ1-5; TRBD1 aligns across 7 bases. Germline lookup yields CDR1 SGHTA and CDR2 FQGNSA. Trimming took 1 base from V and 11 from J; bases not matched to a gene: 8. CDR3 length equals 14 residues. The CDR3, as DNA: TGTGCCAGCAGCTTAGAACAGGGGCTGTCGGCCCAGCATTTT. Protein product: CASSLEQGLSAQHF.